This TCR beta chain was observed in a study of blood T cell repertoires in COVID-19. On the study more broadly: From T cells, B-cell-depleted T cells, or PBMCs came the material, which was cDNA or gDNA.

Donors in Cohort 3 counted as recovered after two negative PCRs, clearance, or symptom resolution. With V trimmed by 7 bases and J by 7 bases, 15 bases remained unmatched. Germline CDR1 and CDR2: MNHEY and SVGAGI. The CDR3 has 15 residues. Methods used by the authors: How many nucleated cells were present was estimated from reference gene primer amplification. Sequencing used immunoSEQ multiplex PCR; TCRdb keeps in-frame clones, though not all of them. V, J and clone size were drawn from that table, and D and trimming were deduced from the DNA. The sample has more than 150,000 clones, more than 75% seen once.

The sample consisted of PBMCs or T cells enriched from blood (not recorded which). J is TRBJ1-1 and V is TRBV6-5, with 7 bases fitting TRBD1. The receptor's source is a woman aged 45-60 years who had recovered from COVID-19. The CDR3 nucleotides read TGTGCCAGCACCTACGACAGGGTCGGGTCCGATGAAGCTTTCTTT. Protein sequence: CASTYDRVGSDEAFF.